The 29 T cell receptor beta chains in this list originate from one sample, sequenced in a study of human T cells and chemical hapten exposure. From the RACE reads, TCRdb called clonotypes with MiXCR, one entry per CDR3 protein. The sample yields 100,000 to 150,000 distinct CDR3 sequences, approximately 13% seen once. Time point noted: patch test 1, 2 weeks after DPC sensitization. The treatment denotes: therapeutic diphenylcyclopropenone sensitization with weekly scalp DPC. The sample here was whole blood, taken in connection with sensitization to the hapten diphenylcyclopropenone (DPC). These receptor sequences come from a man aged 18 to 30 with alopecia areata. Some clones in this sample may be carry-over from other donors' samples.

This clonotype was observed a handful of times. CDR3 protein: CASTMTGANYGYTF. The CDR3 region has the DNA TGTGCCAGCACCATGACAGGGGCTAACTATGGCTACACCTTC. The chain combines TRBV12-3 or TRBV12-4 with TRBJ1-2; 8 positions agree with TRBD1. This CDR3 region has 14 residues. The V segment lost 7 bases and the J segment 0 bases; nucleotides outside the gene matches: 4.

This clonotype was seen more than once but under ten times. The V call is TRBV7-8, the J call TRBJ1-5, with D unclear. V lost 6 bases to trimming and J lost 4 bases, with 10 bases between them. This CDR3 has 13 amino acids. CDR1 and CDR2 from the germline V gene are SGHVS and FQNEAQ. CDR3 DNA sequence: TGTGCCAGCAGTTTGGGGAAAAATCAGCCCCAGCATTTT. It specifies CASSLGKNQPQHF.

The chain joins TRBV19 to TRBJ2-7, with D maybe TRBD1 (6 bases). The CDR3 length is 14 residues. The germline V gene has CDR1 LNHDA and CDR2 SQIVND (reference sequence). V shed 4 bases and J shed 2 bases, with 12 bases lying between them. DNA for the CDR3: TGTGCCAGTAGTACTTGGGACAAAACCTACGAGCAGTACGTC. Protein product: CASSTWDKTYEQYV.

The chain has TRBV29-1 and TRBJ1-2; the D is unclear. This CDR3 comprises 12 residues. CDR1 is SQVTM and CDR2 is ANQGSEA in the germline V gene. V was pared by 3 bases and J by 3 bases, with 8 bases between. CDR3 region: CSVDLGYYGYTF. The CDR3 DNA follows: TGCAGCGTTGATTTAGGATACTATGGCTACACCTTC.

The sample holds many counts of this clonotype. This chain joins TRBV4-1 and TRBJ1-6; 10 bases align to TRBD1. The germline V gene has CDR1 MGHRA and CDR2 YSYEKL. The trim removed 4 bases at V and 9 bases at J, leaving 3 bases unmatched. The length of the CDR3 is 14 residues. The CDR3 DNA sequence: TGCGCCAGCAGCCCGACAGGGGGCCGTTCACCCCTCCACTTT. Protein product: CASSPTGGRSPLHF.

Many counts were recorded for this clonotype. The rearrangement uses TRBV19 and TRBJ2-2; TRBD2 matches at 10 bases. The CDR3 is 16 amino acids. Germline V gives CDR1 LNHDA, CDR2 SQIVND (reference sequence). With 5 bases clipped from V and 3 bases from J, the junction kept 6 bases outside the gene matches. The CDR3: CASSGASGGHTGELFF. The DNA of the CDR3 is TGTGCCAGTAGTGGAGCTAGCGGGGGACACACCGGGGAGCTGTTTTTT.

This clonotype occurred a few times. V is TRBV24-1 and J is TRBJ1-5; 9 bases map to TRBD1. The length of the CDR3 is 17 residues. Germline CDR1 reads KGHDR; CDR2 reads SFDVKD. The V segment lost 5 bases and the J segment 2 bases; nucleotides outside the gene matches: 9. This chain's CDR3 is CATSAAGDRVGNQPQHF. CDR3 sequence (DNA): TGTGCCACCAGTGCCGCCGGGGACAGGGTTGGCAATCAGCCCCAGCATTTT.

The rearrangement links TRBV19 to TRBJ1-2; D is uncertain. Germline V CDR1 and CDR2: LNHDA, SQIVND (reference sequence). The CDR3 sequence is 12 residues long. V was cut by 10 bases and J by 3 bases, with 12 bases left in between. CDR3 in amino acids: CATRGTYYGYTF. CDR3 bases: TGTGCCACTCGGGGAACTTACTATGGCTACACCTTC.

V usage is TRBV5-1 and J usage is TRBJ1-1; D not resolved. CDR3 length equals 16 residues. Germline CDR1 and CDR2: SGHRS and YFSETQ. V was clipped by 7 bases and J by 0 bases, with 19 bases between them. CDR3 nucleotides: TGCGCCAGCTCCCCGGGATGGGCCGCCCTGAACACTGAAGCTTTCTTT. Translating it yields CASSPGWAALNTEAFF.

The J gene is TRBJ2-5, the V gene TRBV28; tentatively, D is TRBD1 (5 bases). CDR3 length equals 13 residues. Germline V gene data show CDR1 as MDHEN and CDR2 as SYDVKM. Trimming cost V 5 bases and J 5 bases, with 12 bases left between them. The CDR3 sequence: CASSGEGAETQYF. CDR3 sequence (DNA): TGTGCCAGCAGTGGGGAAGGGGCCGAGACCCAGTACTTC.

The rearrangement links TRBV3-1 to TRBJ1-6; D perhaps matches TRBD1 (5 bases). Trimming pared 3 bases from V and 0 bases from J, leaving 18 bases between. The germline V gene has CDR1 LGHDT and CDR2 YNNKEL (reference sequence). The CDR3 contains 19 residues. CDR3 bases: TGTGCCAGCAGCCAGCAGCCAGGGCACGGAAGCTCCTATAATTCACCCCTCCACTTT. Amino acid sequence: CASSQQPGHGSSYNSPLHF.

The chain employs TRBV28 and TRBJ1-5; D possibly corresponds to TRBD1 (5 bases). This CDR3 is built from 16 residues. The V end was cut by 7 bases, the J end by 1 base, with 17 bases between. Germline values: CDR1 MDHEN, CDR2 SYDVKM. In nucleotides, the CDR3 is TGTGCCAGCATTCTGAGGCTAACAGGCAGCAATCAGCCCCAGCATTTT. Protein sequence: CASILRLTGSNQPQHF.

This rearrangement joins TRBV11-1 to TRBJ2-7, with TRBD1 matching 11 bases. There are 14 residues in the CDR3. With V trimmed by 5 bases and J by 4 bases, 4 bases remained unmatched. Germline values: CDR1 SGHAT, CDR2 FQDESV (reference sequence). The CDR3 loop is CASSKDRGLYEQYF. As DNA, the CDR3 is TGTGCCAGCAGCAAGGACAGGGGGCTGTACGAGCAGTACTTC.

This clonotype appeared a few times. V and J are TRBV29-1 and TRBJ1-1; D unclear. CDR3 length: 14 amino acids. CDR1 and CDR2 (germline): SQVTM, ANQGSEA. Trimming pared 3 bases from V and 0 bases from J, leaving 11 bases between. In DNA form, the CDR3 reads TGCAGCGTTGATAAGATGGGAATGAACACTGAAGCTTTCTTT. Encoded protein: CSVDKMGMNTEAFF.

The V gene is TRBV5-1, the J gene TRBJ1-6, with no clear D. V was shortened by 5 bases and J by 8 bases, with 17 bases between the two germline ends. Germline loops: CDR1 SGHRS, CDR2 YFSETQ. This CDR3 comprises 15 residues. CDR3 in DNA: TGCGCCAGCAGTCCTCAACCTAGGGAGGATTCACCCCTCCACTTT. This translates into CASSPQPREDSPLHF.

This clonotype has ten or more counts. The chain links TRBV21-1 to TRBJ2-1; TRBD1 was called by the table and not checked on the DNA. TRBV21-1 corresponds to a pseudogene. The CDR3 is 15 amino acids. The CDR3 protein is CASSLLEGALNEQFF. The CDR3, as DNA: TGTGCCAGCAGCTTATTAGAGGGGGCCCTCAATGAGCAGTTCTTC.

The chain recombines TRBV7-8 with TRBJ2-2; TRBD1 matches 7 bases. The germline V gene encodes CDR1 SGHVS and CDR2 FQNEAQ. The CDR3 sequence is 15 residues long. Losses at the gene ends were 1 base for V and 7 bases for J; bases not matched to a gene: 6. The CDR3 nucleotides read TGTGCCAGCAGCTTAGTGGACAGGTGGAGCGGGGAGCTGTTTTTT. Protein product: CASSLVDRWSGELFF.

A few counts support this clonotype. V gene TRBV4-3 combines with J gene TRBJ2-2; 9 bases map to TRBD1. Germline CDR1 reads LGHNA; CDR2 reads YSLEER. The J segment lost 14 bases and the V segment lost 1 base, leaving 11 bases of the junction unmatched. CDR3 length equals 15 residues. CDR3 nucleotides: TGCGCCAGCAGCCAAGGGGATTCCGGGACAGGGCGTCTGTTTTTT. Translating gives CASSQGDSGTGRLFF.

This clonotype was picked up many times. V usage is TRBV7-2 and J usage is TRBJ2-5; tentatively, D is TRBD2 (7 bases). The CDR3 covers 14 residues. Trimming left V 5 bases short and J 1 base short, with 11 bases between. Per the germline V gene, CDR1 is SGHTA and CDR2 is FQGNSA. The CDR3 DNA is TGTGCCAGCAGCCCGGGGGGCCTCCAAGAGACCCAGTACTTC. Amino acids: CASSPGGLQETQYF.

The table lists this clonotype with many counts. V usage is TRBV25-1 and J usage is TRBJ1-2; D gene ambiguous. CDR1 MGHDK and CDR2 SYGVNS come from the germline V gene. V was pared by 0 bases and J by 8 bases, with 4 bases between. The CDR3 is 11 residues long. In nucleotides, the CDR3 is TGTGCCAGCAGTGAATACGAGGGCTACACCTTC. Residues: CASSEYEGYTF.

The gene calls are TRBV7-9 and TRBJ1-4; maybe TRBD1 (5 bases). This CDR3 spans 13 amino acids. The germline V and J ends were trimmed by 2 bases and 8 bases, with 9 bases remaining between them. CDR1 SEHNR and CDR2 FQNEAQ come from the germline V gene (reference sequence). The CDR3 loop is CASSLTGDEKLFF. The CDR3 nucleotides read TGTGCCAGCAGCTTAACAGGAGACGAAAAACTGTTTTTT.

The chain is built from TRBV12-2 and TRBJ1-2; the table's D call of TRBD1 was not tested on the DNA. TRBV12-2 is a pseudogene. The CDR3 extends over 14 amino acids. CDR3 in DNA: TGTGCAAGTCGCTTAGGGGGCAGTGGCTATGGCTACACCTTC. It translates to CASRLGGSGYGYTF.

This clonotype was seen a handful of times. At one boundary the junction diverges from the germline segment, which might be a read error. The chain links TRBV7-6 to TRBJ2-3, with 10 bases that match TRBD2. The CDR3 has 15 amino acids. Germline values: CDR1 SGHVS, CDR2 FNYEAQ. Written as DNA, the CDR3 is TGTGCCAGCAGATTAGCGGGGGGCCCCACAGATACGCAGTATTTT. Translation: CASRLAGGPTDTQYF.

This clonotype was recorded a few times. The V and J genes are TRBV6-5 and TRBJ2-2, with unresolved D. This CDR3 is built from 17 residues. Germline loops: CDR1 MNHEY, CDR2 SVGAGI. The germline V and J ends were trimmed by 0 bases and 0 bases, with 11 bases remaining between them. The CDR3 sequence is CASSYSSSVPNTGELFF. CDR3 DNA: TGTGCCAGCAGTTACTCGAGTTCCGTCCCGAACACCGGGGAGCTGTTTTTT.

The rearrangement joins TRBV10-3 to TRBJ2-7, with a weak D call TRBD2 (5 bases). The CDR3 totals 15 residues. CDR1 is ENHRY and CDR2 is SYGVKD in the germline V gene. V gave up 4 bases and J gave up 3 bases, with 16 bases separating them. CDR3 region: CAISGLSGLNYEQYF. DNA for the CDR3: TGTGCCATCAGTGGGTTGAGCGGACTCAACTACGAGCAGTACTTC.

This clonotype is a singleton in its sample. This chain connects TRBV9 to TRBJ1-6, with 7 bases that match TRBD1. Germline trimming cut 0 bases from V and 0 bases from J; bases unmatched to any gene: 9. The CDR3 is made up of 19 amino acids. In germline, CDR1 is SGDLS, CDR2 YYNGEE. The CDR3 region has the DNA TGTGCCAGCAGCGTAGGCCCGGGACAGCTTGGCTCCTATAATTCACCCCTCCACTTT. Amino acid sequence: CASSVGPGQLGSYNSPLHF.

The chain joins TRBV18 to TRBJ2-5; D gene uncertain. Trimming took 5 bases from V and 4 from J, leaving 11 bases between them. Germline V lookup: CDR1 KGHSH, CDR2 LQKENI. CDR3 length: 13 residues. The CDR3 nucleotides read TGTGCCAGCTCAGAGGAGAGTAGAGAGACCCAGTACTTC. Translating it yields CASSEESRETQYF.

This sequence joins TRBV28 and TRBJ2-3, with a possible D match to TRBD1 (5 bases). The CDR3 extends over 13 amino acids. Germline loops: CDR1 MDHEN, CDR2 SYDVKM. V was shortened by 0 bases and J by 6 bases, with 7 bases between the two germline ends. The CDR3, as DNA: TGTGCCAGCAGTTTATGGGGGCCCGATACGCAGTATTTT. This translates into CASSLWGPDTQYF.

Only a few counts were recorded for this clonotype. The CDR3 bases are TGTGCCAACGGGACAGGGTTCTACGAGCAGTACGTC. This sequence encodes CANGTGFYEQYV. This rearrangement joins TRBV2 to TRBJ2-7; 9 bases line up with TRBD1. Germline lookup yields CDR1 SNHLY and CDR2 FYNNEI. V shed 10 bases, J shed 3 bases, and the junction held 4 bases outside the gene matches. This CDR3 has 12 amino acids.